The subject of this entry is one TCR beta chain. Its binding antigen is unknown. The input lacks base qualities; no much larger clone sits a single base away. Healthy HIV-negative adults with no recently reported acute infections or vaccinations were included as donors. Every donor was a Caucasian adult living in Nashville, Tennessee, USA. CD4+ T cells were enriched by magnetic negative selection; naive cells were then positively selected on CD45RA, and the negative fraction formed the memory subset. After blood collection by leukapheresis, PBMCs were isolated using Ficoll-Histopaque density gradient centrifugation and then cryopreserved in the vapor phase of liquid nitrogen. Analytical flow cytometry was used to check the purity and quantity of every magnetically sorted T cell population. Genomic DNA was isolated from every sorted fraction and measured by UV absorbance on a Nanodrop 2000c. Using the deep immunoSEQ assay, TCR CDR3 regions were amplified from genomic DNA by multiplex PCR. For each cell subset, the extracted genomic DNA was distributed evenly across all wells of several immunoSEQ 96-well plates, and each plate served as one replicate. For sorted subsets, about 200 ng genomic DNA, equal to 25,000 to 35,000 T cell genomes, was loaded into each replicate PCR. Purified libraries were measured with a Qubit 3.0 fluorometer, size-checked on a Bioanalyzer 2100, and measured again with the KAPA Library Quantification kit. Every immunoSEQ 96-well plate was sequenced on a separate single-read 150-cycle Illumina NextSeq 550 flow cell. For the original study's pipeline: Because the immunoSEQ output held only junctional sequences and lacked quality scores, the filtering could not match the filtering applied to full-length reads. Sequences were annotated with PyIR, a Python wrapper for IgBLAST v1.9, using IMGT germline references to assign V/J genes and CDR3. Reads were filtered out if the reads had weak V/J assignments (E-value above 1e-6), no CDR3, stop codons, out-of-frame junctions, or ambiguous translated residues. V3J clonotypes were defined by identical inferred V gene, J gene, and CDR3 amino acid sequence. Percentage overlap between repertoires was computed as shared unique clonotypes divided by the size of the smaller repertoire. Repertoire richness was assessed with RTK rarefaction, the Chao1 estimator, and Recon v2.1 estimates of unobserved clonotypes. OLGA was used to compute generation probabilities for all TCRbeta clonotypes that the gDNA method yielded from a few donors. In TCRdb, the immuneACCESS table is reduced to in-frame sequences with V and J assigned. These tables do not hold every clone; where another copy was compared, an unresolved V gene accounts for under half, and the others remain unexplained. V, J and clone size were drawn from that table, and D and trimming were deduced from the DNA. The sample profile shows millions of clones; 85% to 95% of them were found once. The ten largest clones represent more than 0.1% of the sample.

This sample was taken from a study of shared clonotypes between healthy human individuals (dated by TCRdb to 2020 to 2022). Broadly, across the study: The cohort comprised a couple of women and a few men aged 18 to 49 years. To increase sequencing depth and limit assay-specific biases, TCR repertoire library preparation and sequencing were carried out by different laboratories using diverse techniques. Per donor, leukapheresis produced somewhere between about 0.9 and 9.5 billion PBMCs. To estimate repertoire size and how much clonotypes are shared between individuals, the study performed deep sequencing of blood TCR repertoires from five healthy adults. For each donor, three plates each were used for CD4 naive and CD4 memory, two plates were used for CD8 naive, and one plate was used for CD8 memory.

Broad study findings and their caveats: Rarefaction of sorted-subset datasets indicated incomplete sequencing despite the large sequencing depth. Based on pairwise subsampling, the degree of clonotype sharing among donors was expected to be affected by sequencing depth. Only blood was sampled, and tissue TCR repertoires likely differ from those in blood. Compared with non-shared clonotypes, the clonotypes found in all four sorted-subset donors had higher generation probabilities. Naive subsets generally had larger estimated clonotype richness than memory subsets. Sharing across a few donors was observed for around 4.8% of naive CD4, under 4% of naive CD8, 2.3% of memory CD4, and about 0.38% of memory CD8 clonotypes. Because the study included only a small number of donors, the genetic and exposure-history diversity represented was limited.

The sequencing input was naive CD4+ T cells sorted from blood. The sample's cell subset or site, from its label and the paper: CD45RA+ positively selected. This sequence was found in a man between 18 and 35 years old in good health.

CDR3 loop: CASYSGKRADTEAFF. The DNA sequence is as follows: TGTGCCAGCTATTCGGGGAAAAGGGCGGACACTGAAGCTTTCTTT. Recombination joined TRBV6-1 with TRBJ1-1, with no reliable assignment of the D segment. Inclusive of the bounding cysteine and phenylalanine, the CDR3 is 15 residues long. Only CDR3 DNA remains: 45 bases, in frame from the first base. V and J lose 8 bases and 3 bases, and a span of 19 bases separates them. CDR1 and CDR2 are read off the germline V gene as MNHNS and SASEGT.